The 31 T cell receptor beta chains presented below share a single source sample, sequenced in a study of control samples from healthy donors and cancer patients. Only in-frame clones appear in the TCRdb table, and some are missing; sequencing was by immunoSEQ multiplex PCR. The sample records 160,000 or so clones, 96% being singletons. Sequencing was carried out using blood. Receptor source: a woman in her thirties in good health.

This rearrangement joins TRBV5-1 to TRBJ2-1; 7 bases line up with TRBD2. The V segment lost 4 bases and the J segment 5 bases; nucleotides outside the gene matches: 9. The CDR3 spans 15 residues. The germline gives CDR1 SGHRS, CDR2 YFSETQ. The CDR3 loop reads CASSPGTGTNNEQFF. CDR3 DNA sequence: TGCGCCAGCAGCCCCGGCACCGGGACTAACAATGAGCAGTTCTTC.

V and J are TRBV5-6 and TRBJ1-1, with D possibly matching TRBD1 (6 bases). In germline, CDR1 is SGHDT, CDR2 YYEEEE. This CDR3 is 13 amino acids long. The germline V and J ends were trimmed by 3 bases and 6 bases, with 12 bases remaining between them. CDR3 coding DNA: TGTGCCAGCAGCTGGCTCACAGGGTCTGAAGCTTTCTTT. It is translated as CASSWLTGSEAFF.

The chain links TRBV18 to TRBJ2-6, with no clear D. The CDR3 is 13 residues long. V lost 7 bases, J lost 2 bases, and 6 bases lay in between. CDR1 and CDR2 (germline): KGHSH, LQKENI. The CDR3 sequence is CASCLPGANVLTF. Written as DNA, the CDR3 is TGTGCCAGCTGTTTACCTGGGGCCAACGTCCTGACTTTC.

This clone has a single count. The genes are TRBV7-9 and TRBJ1-1; a weak D match, TRBD1 (6 bases). This CDR3 has 14 amino acids. The germline V gene has CDR1 SEHNR and CDR2 FQNEAQ (reference sequence). The ends were cut back, 5 bases at V and 4 bases at J, with 14 bases in the middle. This CDR3 is CASSLPGTRTEAFF. The CDR3 DNA follows: TGTGCCAGCAGCCTCCCCGGGACACGCACTGAAGCTTTCTTT.

This clone was found once. This chain uses TRBV5-1 with TRBJ1-4; 7 nucleotides match TRBD1. Germline V gene lookup returns CDR1 SGHRS and CDR2 YFSETQ. CDR3 length: 15 amino acids. J lost 6 bases, V lost 1 base, and 6 bases had no gene match. The CDR3 region has the DNA TGCGCCAGCAGCTTGTCCGGGACAGCTTATGAAAAACTGTTTTTT. This translates into CASSLSGTAYEKLFF.

The genes are TRBV12-3 or TRBV12-4 and TRBJ1-2; no clear D gene. Trimming removed 6 bases at V and 9 bases at J, with 11 bases between. This CDR3 contains 11 residues. The DNA of the CDR3 is TGTGCCAGCAGAACCGGGGTTAGCTACACCTTC. Its translation is CASRTGVSYTF.

The sample holds one count of this clone. The V gene is TRBV28, the J gene TRBJ1-6; no reliable D call. This CDR3 contains 15 residues. V was pared by 2 bases and J by 4 bases, with 9 bases between. Germline V gene sequence: CDR1 MDHEN, CDR2 SYDVKM. The CDR3 DNA reads as TGTGCCAGCAGTTTACCCCGGGGATATAATTCACCCCTCCACTTT. Its translation is CASSLPRGYNSPLHF.

This clone has a handful of counts. The same CDR3 can be traced to other DNA sequences in this sample. The genes are TRBV19 and TRBJ2-2; TRBD1 or TRBD2 may be the D gene (5 bases each). The germline gives CDR1 LNHDA, CDR2 SQIVND (reference sequence). The CDR3 contains 15 residues. The V end lost 3 bases, the J end lost 4 bases, and 12 bases lay between the germline ends. The CDR3 DNA is TGTGCCAGTAGTATTTCCGGGACGGGCACCGGGGAGCTGTTTTTT. This gives the protein CASSISGTGTGELFF.

V gene TRBV5-1 combines with J gene TRBJ2-3; D unclear. The V and J ends lost 0 bases and 2 bases respectively, with 10 bases between them. CDR1 is SGHRS, CDR2 YFSETQ, per germline. This CDR3 comprises 15 residues. Here the CDR3 reads CASSLVGSFTDTQYF. In DNA form, the CDR3 reads TGCGCCAGCAGCTTGGTGGGTAGCTTCACAGATACGCAGTATTTT. Combining the CDR3 with reference TRBV5-1 and TRBJ2-3 gives the whole variable domain KAGVTQTPRYLIKTRGQQVTLSCSPISGHRSVSWYQQTPGQGLQFLFEYFSETQRNKGNFPGRFSGRQFSNSRSEMNVSTLELGDSALYLCASSLVGSFTDTQYFGPGTRLTVL.

Note on this clone: Relative to the germline gene, one junction end is altered; a read error may explain this. The genes are TRBV19 and TRBJ1-2; a weak D match, TRBD1 (5 bases). The CDR3 totals 13 residues. Germline assignment: CDR1 LNHDA and CDR2 SQIVND (reference sequence). CDR3 residues: CASSISDRVALAF. The CDR3, as DNA: TGTGCCAGTAGTATCTCAGACAGAGTCGCTCTCGCCTTC.

This clone was detected once. The chain couples TRBV9 to TRBJ2-5, with 9 bases aligning to TRBD1. The V segment lost 0 bases and the J segment 3 bases; nucleotides outside the gene matches: 3. Germline assignment: CDR1 SGDLS and CDR2 YYNGEE. The CDR3 is made up of 15 amino acids. The CDR3 here is CASSVEGTGKETQYF. The CDR3 DNA reads TGTGCCAGCAGCGTAGAAGGGACAGGGAAAGAGACCCAGTACTTC.

The J gene is TRBJ2-1, the V gene TRBV28; D is perhaps TRBD1 or TRBD2 (5 bases each). V was cut by 3 bases and J by 5 bases, with 26 bases left in between. Looked up from germline, CDR1 is MDHEN and CDR2 is SYDVKM. CDR3 length: 19 amino acids. Here the CDR3 DNA reads TGTGCCAGCAGTTTCCCGGCAGGGCTAGGAGCTGGGGGAAACAATGAGCAGTTCTTC. Translated, it gives CASSFPAGLGAGGNNEQFF.

The chain uses TRBV29-1 and TRBJ1-2; D remains unclear. This CDR3 has 12 residues. The V gene's germline CDR1 is SQVTM and CDR2 ANQGSEA. With 4 bases removed from V and 4 bases from J, the gap between germline ends came to 10 bases. The CDR3: CSVAETTYGYTF. As DNA, the CDR3 is TGCAGCGTTGCCGAGACAACCTATGGCTACACCTTC.

The rearrangement links TRBV5-1 to TRBJ1-6; no definite D call. The V gene lost 4 bases and the J gene lost 5 bases, with 10 bases spanning the gap. Germline CDR1 SGHRS, CDR2 YFSETQ. The CDR3 has 14 amino acids. The CDR3 sequence is CASSIGPNNSPLHF. CDR3 nucleotides: TGCGCCAGCAGCATCGGGCCGAATAATTCACCCCTCCACTTT.

Written as DNA, the CDR3 is TGTGCCAGCAGGGCCGGACGGGAAAGGGGGGAGCAGTTCTTC. Its translation: CASRAGRERGEQFF. The chain combines TRBV6-4 with TRBJ2-1, with D possibly being TRBD1 (6 bases). Trimming took 6 bases from V and 10 from J, leaving 19 bases between them. CDR3 length equals 14 residues. Germline CDR1 MRHNA, CDR2 SNTAGT.

The gene calls are TRBV2 and TRBJ1-4, with D perhaps matching TRBD1 (5 bases). This CDR3 contains 16 residues. V was trimmed by 7 bases and J by 0 bases, leaving 15 bases between them. Germline CDR1 is SNHLY and CDR2 is FYNNEI. CDR3 DNA: TGTGCCAGCACCTCCCGGGGGACCTCAACTAATGAAAAACTGTTTTTT. Residues: CASTSRGTSTNEKLFF.

This chain uses TRBV30 with TRBJ1-1; 8 bases line up with TRBD1. Germline loops: CDR1 GTSNPN, CDR2 SVGIG (reference sequence). After removal of 1 base from V and 3 bases from J, the junction contained 7 bases not matched to a gene. The CDR3 has 15 amino acids. CDR3 loop: CAWSGRGRKDTEAFF. Here the CDR3 DNA reads TGTGCCTGGAGTGGCAGGGGGCGAAAAGACACTGAAGCTTTCTTT. Filled out from reference TRBV30 and TRBJ1-1, the complete variable domain reads SQTIHQWPATLVQPVGSPLSLECTVEGTSNPNLYWYRQAAGRGLQLLFYSVGIGQISSEVPQNLSASRPQDRQFILSSKKLLLSDSGFYLCAWSGRGRKDTEAFFGQGTRLTVV.

Worth noting for this clone: Other nucleotide sequences in the sample specify the same CDR3. The chain combines TRBV5-6 with TRBJ2-7; D is unclear. The V end was cut by 0 bases, the J end by 3 bases, with 4 bases between. CDR3 length: 12 amino acids. Germline V gives CDR1 SGHDT, CDR2 YYEEEE. The CDR3 sequence: CASSLEGYEQYF. For the CDR3, the DNA is TGTGCCAGCAGCTTGGAGGGCTACGAGCAGTACTTC.

The chain employs TRBV28 and TRBJ1-5; D gene unclear. V was cut by 3 bases and J by 2 bases, with 14 bases left in between. The CDR3 has 16 amino acids. From germline, CDR1 is MDHEN and CDR2 SYDVKM. The CDR3, as DNA: TGTGCCAGCAGTTTGATCTCTATTGCGGGCAATCAGCCCCAGCATTTT. It is translated as CASSLISIAGNQPQHF.

The genes are TRBV6-6 and TRBJ1-2; D unresolved. Germline CDR1 reads MNHNY; CDR2 reads SVGAGI (reference sequence). Trimming shortened V by 5 bases and J by 8 bases, and 12 bases separated the two germline ends. CDR3 size: 12 residues. This CDR3 is CASSVLDSGYTF. CDR3 DNA: TGTGCCAGCAGTGTTTTGGATTCGGGCTACACCTTC.

The genes are TRBV4-1 and TRBJ1-4; D ambiguous. V lost 1 base to trimming and J lost 7 bases, with 7 bases between them. CDR1 and CDR2 from the germline V gene are MGHRA and YSYEKL. The CDR3 contains 13 residues. The CDR3 spells CASSQVWGEKLFF. The CDR3 bases are TGCGCCAGCAGCCAAGTGTGGGGTGAAAAACTGTTTTTT.

V usage is TRBV18 and J usage is TRBJ2-7, with D maybe TRBD1 (6 bases). The CDR3 extends over 15 amino acids. Germline-derived CDR1 and CDR2 are KGHSH and LQKENI. V lost 6 bases to trimming and J lost 4 bases, with 19 bases between them. CDR3 residues: CASSPGDRLKYEQYF. The CDR3 DNA is TGTGCCAGCTCTCCAGGGGACCGGTTGAAGTACGAGCAGTACTTC.

V is TRBV2 and J is TRBJ1-1; a possible D gene is TRBD1 (5 bases). The germline V gene encodes CDR1 SNHLY and CDR2 FYNNEI. The CDR3 covers 15 residues. V was clipped by 6 bases and J by 1 base, with 15 bases between them. Here the CDR3 reads CASRGKRGGNTEAFF. The CDR3 DNA follows: TGTGCCAGCAGGGGGAAAAGGGGAGGGAACACTGAAGCTTTCTTT.

J is TRBJ2-1 and V is TRBV28, with no clear D. Trimming removed 5 bases at V and 8 bases at J, with 13 bases between. The CDR3 totals 13 residues. CDR1 MDHEN and CDR2 SYDVKM come from the germline V gene. The CDR3 coding sequence is TGTGCCAGCAGTCTGCCTTCCCCGGATGAGCAGTTCTTC. Residues: CASSLPSPDEQFF.

The V and J genes are TRBV7-9 and TRBJ1-1; D is unresolved. The CDR3 has 14 amino acids. Germline assignment: CDR1 SEHNR and CDR2 FQNEAQ (reference sequence). Trimming stripped 1 base from V and 1 base from J, with 7 bases between. For the CDR3, the DNA is TGTGCCAGCAGCTTAGTCCTGAAGAACACTGAAGCTTTCTTT. Its translation is CASSLVLKNTEAFF.

The rearrangement joins TRBV6-1 to TRBJ1-5; 8 nucleotides agree with TRBD1. The V segment lost 5 bases and the J segment 4 bases; nucleotides outside the gene matches: 1. The CDR3 contains 13 residues. Germline V gene data show CDR1 as MNHNS and CDR2 as SASEGT. The CDR3 region has the DNA TGTGCCAGCAGTAGACAGGGGAATCAGCCCCAGCATTTT. It encodes CASSRQGNQPQHF.

As for this clone: Its ends do not fully match the called genes, so a read error is possible. The chain carries TRBV12-3 or TRBV12-4 and TRBJ2-1; no firm D call. The CDR3 is made up of 12 amino acids. As DNA, the CDR3 is TGTGCCAGCAGTTTAACCTACTATGAGCAGTTCTTC. Translated, it gives CASSLTYYEQFF.

J is TRBJ1-3 and V is TRBV9, with 7 positions matching TRBD1. The germline V gene has CDR1 SGDLS and CDR2 YYNGEE. V gave up 4 bases and J gave up 0 bases; unmatched junction bases: 7. This CDR3 comprises 16 residues. For the CDR3, the DNA is TGTGCCAGCAGCATTGGGACAGCCTTCTCTGGAAACACCATATATTTT. Its protein product is CASSIGTAFSGNTIYF.

V and J are TRBV2 and TRBJ2-4, with 7 nucleotides matching TRBD2. Germline V CDR1 and CDR2: SNHLY, FYNNEI. Trimming cost V 2 bases and J 8 bases; bases outside gene matches: 15. This CDR3 has 17 amino acids. CDR3 nucleotides: TGTGCCAGCAGTGAAAGGTCGACTAGCTCCCCGGGGCACATTCAGTACTTC. Translating it yields CASSERSTSSPGHIQYF.

The V gene is TRBV9, the J gene TRBJ1-6; D gene uncertain. The V end was cut by 0 bases, the J end by 6 bases, with 7 bases between. Germline CDR1 and CDR2: SGDLS and YYNGEE. The CDR3 has 14 amino acids. The CDR3 loop reads CASSVDDTNSPLHF. CDR3 in DNA: TGTGCCAGCAGCGTAGATGACACTAATTCACCCCTCCACTTT. The whole variable domain, filled in from reference TRBV9 and TRBJ1-6, reads DSGVTQTPKHLITATGQRVTLRCSPRSGDLSVYWYQQSLDQGLQFLIQYYNGEERAKGNILERFSAQQFPDLHSELNLSSLELGDSALYFCASSVDDTNSPLHFGNGTRLTVT.

The rearrangement joins TRBV30 to TRBJ2-7, with a possible D match to TRBD2 (7 bases). The CDR3 length is 13 residues. The germline gives CDR1 GTSNPN, CDR2 SVGIG (reference sequence). CDR3 DNA sequence: TGTGCTTGGGGGGAGGGGGACTTCTACGAGCAGTACTTC. This encodes CAWGEGDFYEQYF. Drawing the rest from reference TRBV30 and TRBJ2-7, the complete variable domain is SQTIHQWPATLVQPVGSPLSLECTVEGTSNPNLYWYRQAAGRGLQLLFYSVGIGQISSEVPQNLSASRPQDRQFILSSKKLLLSDSGFYLCAWGEGDFYEQYFGPGTRLTVT.